These T cell receptor beta chains were read from a single sample in a study of patients and donors after allogeneic stem cell transplantation. TCRdb fed the RT-PCR reads into MiXCR, producing one record per CDR3 protein. The table records 390,000 or so distinct CDR3 sequences, roughly 16% of them present only once. Sequencing used blood, either unsorted or a sorted T cell fraction (not recorded which). The receptor set was obtained from a human donor who was either an allogeneic HSCT recipient or a stem cell or donor lymphocyte infusion donor (not recorded which). It is not recorded whose cells these are; they may come from a transplant donor. Both conserved end residues are part of each CDR3. D genes are given only for firm matches. Expanded clones get a size class; other rows say once, few or many, or leave the size out.

d_gene	v_gene	abundance	j_gene	CDR3aa	CDR3nt
-	TRBV20-1	few	TRBJ1-2	CSARGPGAYGYTF	TGCAGTGCTAGAGGACCAGGGGCTTATGGCTACACCTTC
-	TRBV7-9	-	TRBJ2-1	CASNRHDEQFF	TGTGCCAGCAACCGTCACGATGAGCAGTTCTTC
-	TRBV19	few	TRBJ1-4	CASSIHEKLFF	TGTGCCAGTAGTATACATGAAAAACTGTTTTTT
-	TRBV28	-	TRBJ2-2	CASSRFGELFF	TGTGCCAGCAGCCGCTTCGGGGAGCTGTTTTTT
TRBD2	TRBV7-2	-	TRBJ2-3	CASSFINGLAATDTQYF	TGTGCCAGCAGCTTTATTAACGGACTAGCAGCAACAGATACGCAGTATTTT
-	TRBV20-1	-	TRBJ2-7	CSASESSTLRPYEQYF	TGCAGTGCTAGTGAATCTAGCACCCTCCGCCCCTACGAGCAGTACTTC
TRBD1	TRBV7-8	-	TRBJ2-7	CASSFRRDRSYEQYF	TGTGCCAGCAGCTTTCGCCGGGACAGATCCTACGAGCAGTACTTC
TRBD1	TRBV29-1	many	TRBJ2-2	CSAARQGFNTGELFF	TGCAGCGCCGCCCGACAGGGCTTCAACACCGGGGAGCTGTTTTTT
-	TRBV9	-	TRBJ1-1	CASSVVDHMNTEAFF	TGTGCCAGCAGCGTAGTTGACCACATGAACACTGAAGCTTTCTTT
TRBD2	TRBV7-2	-	TRBJ2-5	CASSLESAGVYQETQYF	TGTGCCAGCAGCTTAGAATCAGCGGGGGTGTACCAAGAGACCCAGTACTTC
-	TRBV4-1	-	TRBJ1-6	CASSQDQRGTLNSPLHF	TGCGCCAGCAGCCAAGATCAACGGGGGACATTGAATTCACCCCTCCACTTT
-	TRBV3-1	-	TRBJ2-7	CASSPRQGGAYEQYF	TGTGCCAGCAGCCCCCGACAGGGAGGCGCCTACGAGCAGTACTTC
-	TRBV29-1	-	TRBJ1-1	CSVDWKDTEAFF	TGCAGCGTTGATTGGAAGGACACTGAAGCTTTCTTT
-	TRBV7-6	many	TRBJ2-7	CASSFKGSYEQYF	TGTGCCAGCAGCTTCAAGGGTTCCTACGAGCAGTACTTC
-	TRBV7-6	-	TRBJ2-7	CASSLASSSGSYEQYF	TGTGCCAGCAGCTTAGCGTCTAGTTCGGGATCCTACGAGCAGTACTTC
-	TRBV9	-	TRBJ2-1	CASSVSPKAYNEQFF	TGTGCCAGCAGCGTAAGTCCAAAGGCCTACAATGAGCAGTTCTTC
-	TRBV29-1	-	TRBJ1-2	CSVELTQTNYGYTF	TGCAGCGTTGAATTAACACAGACTAACTATGGCTACACCTTC
-	TRBV24-1	-	TRBJ1-5	CATSDLEGGDQPQHF	TGTGCCACCAGTGACCTCGAGGGGGGCGATCAGCCCCAGCATTTT
-	TRBV5-1	few	TRBJ2-5	CASSLNEETQYF	TGCGCCAGCAGCCTCAACGAAGAGACCCAGTACTTC
-	TRBV5-1	-	TRBJ1-1	CASSLDTRGWGTEAFF	TGCGCCAGCAGCTTGGACACCCGAGGGTGGGGCACTGAAGCTTTCTTT
-	TRBV29-1	-	TRBJ2-2	CSVEMGNPHTGELFF	TGCAGCGTTGAAATGGGGAATCCGCACACCGGGGAGCTGTTTTTT
TRBD2	TRBV6-1	few	TRBJ2-3	CAAQIPGLAGHTQYF	TGTGCCGCACAAATACCGGGACTAGCGGGGCATACGCAGTATTTT
TRBD1	TRBV12-3/TRBV12-4	-	TRBJ2-7	CASSLLGTGIGEQYF	TGTGCCAGCAGTTTACTCGGGACAGGGATCGGCGAGCAGTACTTC
TRBD2	TRBV2	-	TRBJ2-3	CASRPLAGVDTQYF	TGTGCCAGCAGACCGCTAGCGGGAGTAGATACGCAGTATTTT
-	TRBV5-1	-	TRBJ1-1	CASNQAGTGRSEAFF	TGCGCCAGCAATCAGGCGGGAACAGGGAGGTCTGAAGCTTTCTTT
-	TRBV10-3	few	TRBJ2-3	CAISGPTDTQYF	TGTGCCATCAGTGGTCCCACAGATACGCAGTATTTT
-	TRBV4-3	-	TRBJ1-5	CASSQEGSGRGYSNQPQHF	TGCGCCAGCAGCCAAGAGGGGTCAGGAAGGGGCTATAGCAATCAGCCCCAGCATTTT
-	TRBV5-1	many	TRBJ2-7	CASSPGPGEQYF	TGCGCCAGCAGTCCAGGACCGGGCGAGCAGTACTTC
-	TRBV27	-	TRBJ2-7	CASRGRGRGYEQYF	TGTGCCAGCAGGGGCAGGGGGCGGGGGTACGAGCAGTACTTC
TRBD2	TRBV12-3/TRBV12-4	few	TRBJ2-1	CASRQSGRAGGQFF	TGTGCCAGCAGACAAAGCGGGAGGGCCGGTGGGCAGTTCTTC
-	TRBV5-1	few	TRBJ2-1	CASTLSGNEQFF	TGCGCCAGCACCCTCAGCGGGAATGAGCAGTTCTTC
TRBD1	TRBV7-8	many	TRBJ1-6	CASSKRQGSDSPLHF	TGTGCCAGCAGCAAACGACAGGGTTCAGATTCACCCCTCCACTTT
-	TRBV6-1	few	TRBJ1-2	CASTKSGGGYGYTF	TGTGCCAGCACCAAAAGCGGGGGAGGCTATGGCTACACCTTC
-	TRBV5-6	-	TRBJ2-2	CASSLVGDFRENGELFF	TGTGCCAGCAGCTTGGTGGGGGACTTCAGGGAAAACGGGGAGCTGTTTTTT
-	TRBV6-5	-	TRBJ2-6	CASSYSFSSSHGANVLTF	TGTGCCAGCAGTTACTCGTTCTCGTCGAGTCATGGGGCCAACGTCCTGACTTTC
TRBD1	TRBV14	few	TRBJ2-7	CASSRDRGRINEQYF	TGTGCCAGCAGCCGGGACAGGGGGCGAATCAACGAGCAGTACTTC
TRBD2	TRBV5-1	many	TRBJ2-1	CASSARGRPLDEQFF	TGCGCCAGCAGCGCCCGCGGGAGGCCTCTCGATGAGCAGTTCTTC
-	TRBV6-2/TRBV6-3	-	TRBJ1-3	CASSYRADSGNTIYF	TGTGCCAGCAGTTACCGAGCGGACTCTGGAAACACCATATATTTT
TRBD2	TRBV5-1	-	TRBJ2-3	CASSLLAGGQDTQYF	TGCGCCAGCAGCTTACTAGCGGGGGGGCAAGATACGCAGTATTTT
TRBD2	TRBV3-1	-	TRBJ2-7	CASSRTSGVYEQYF	TGTGCCAGCAGCCGGACTAGCGGGGTATACGAGCAGTACTTC
TRBD2	TRBV20-1	-	TRBJ2-1	CSALAVGLAPPGEQFF	TGCAGTGCTCTCGCGGTCGGACTAGCGCCTCCCGGTGAGCAGTTCTTC
-	TRBV3-1	-	TRBJ2-7	CASSALETRAYEQYF	TGTGCCAGCAGCGCTCTAGAGACACGGGCCTACGAGCAGTACTTC
-	TRBV2	-	TRBJ2-2	CASSEFRVSNTGELFF	TGTGCCAGCAGTGAATTCCGCGTTTCGAACACCGGGGAGCTGTTTTTT
TRBD1	TRBV19	-	TRBJ2-3	CASSTGQGVTDTQYF	TGTGCCAGTAGTACCGGACAGGGGGTAACAGATACGCAGTATTTT
TRBD1	TRBV12-3/TRBV12-4	few	TRBJ1-4	CASRPRTGGADEKLFF	TGTGCCAGCAGGCCACGGACAGGGGGCGCGGATGAAAAACTGTTTTTT
TRBD2	TRBV7-3	many	TRBJ2-3	CASSISGTSDTQYF	TGTGCCAGCAGCATTAGCGGGACTTCAGATACGCAGTATTTT
-	TRBV20-1	-	TRBJ2-3	CSARAPGPGTDTQYF	TGCAGTGCTAGAGCTCCAGGCCCGGGCACAGATACGCAGTATTTT
-	TRBV12-3/TRBV12-4	-	TRBJ2-7	CASRRDSYYEQYF	TGTGCCAGCAGGCGGGACAGCTACTACGAGCAGTACTTC
-	TRBV15	-	TRBJ1-1	CATSRDLGQVNTEAFF	TGTGCCACCAGCAGAGATTTGGGGCAGGTGAACACTGAAGCTTTCTTT
TRBD2	TRBV24-1	-	TRBJ2-1	CATSDLRGSSYNEQFF	TGTGCCACCAGTGATTTGCGCGGGAGCTCCTACAATGAGCAGTTCTTC
-	TRBV25-1	-	TRBJ1-6	CASRESYNSPLHF	TGTGCCAGCAGGGAGTCCTATAATTCACCCCTCCACTTT